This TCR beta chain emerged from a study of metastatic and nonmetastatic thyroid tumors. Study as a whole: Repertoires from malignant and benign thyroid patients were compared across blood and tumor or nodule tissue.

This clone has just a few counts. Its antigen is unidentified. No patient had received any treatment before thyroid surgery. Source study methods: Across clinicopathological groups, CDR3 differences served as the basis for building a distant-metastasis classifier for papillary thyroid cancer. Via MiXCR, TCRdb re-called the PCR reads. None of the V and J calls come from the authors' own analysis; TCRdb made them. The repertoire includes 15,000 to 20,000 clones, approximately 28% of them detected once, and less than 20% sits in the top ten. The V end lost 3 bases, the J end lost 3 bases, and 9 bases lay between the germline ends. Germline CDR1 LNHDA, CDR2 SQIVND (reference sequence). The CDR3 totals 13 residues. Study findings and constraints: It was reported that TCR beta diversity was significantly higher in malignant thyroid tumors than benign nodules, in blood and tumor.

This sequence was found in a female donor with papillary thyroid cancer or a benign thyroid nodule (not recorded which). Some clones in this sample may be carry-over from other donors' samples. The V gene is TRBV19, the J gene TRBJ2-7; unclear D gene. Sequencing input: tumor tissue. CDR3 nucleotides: TGTGCCAGTAGTATCAGTGTCGGCTACGAGCAGTACTTC. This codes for CASSISVGYEQYF.